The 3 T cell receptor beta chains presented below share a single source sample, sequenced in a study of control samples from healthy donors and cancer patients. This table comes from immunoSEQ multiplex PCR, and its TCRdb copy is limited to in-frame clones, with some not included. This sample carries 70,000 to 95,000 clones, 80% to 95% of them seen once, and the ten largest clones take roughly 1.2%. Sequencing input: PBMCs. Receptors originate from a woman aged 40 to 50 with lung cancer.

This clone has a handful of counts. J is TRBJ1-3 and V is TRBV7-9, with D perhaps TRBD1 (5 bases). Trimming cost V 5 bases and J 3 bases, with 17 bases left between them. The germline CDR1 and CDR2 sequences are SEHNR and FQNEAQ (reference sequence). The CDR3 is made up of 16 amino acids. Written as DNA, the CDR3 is TGTGCCAGCAGCCCGAAGAGGGTACAGGATGGAAACACCATATATTTT. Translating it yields CASSPKRVQDGNTIYF.

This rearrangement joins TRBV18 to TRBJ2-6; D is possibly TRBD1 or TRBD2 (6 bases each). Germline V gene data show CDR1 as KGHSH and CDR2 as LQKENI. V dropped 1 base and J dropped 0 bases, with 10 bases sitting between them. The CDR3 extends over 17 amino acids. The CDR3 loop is CASSPQGGFSGANVLTF. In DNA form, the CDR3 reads TGTGCCAGCTCACCACAGGGGGGATTCTCTGGGGCCAACGTCCTGACTTTC.

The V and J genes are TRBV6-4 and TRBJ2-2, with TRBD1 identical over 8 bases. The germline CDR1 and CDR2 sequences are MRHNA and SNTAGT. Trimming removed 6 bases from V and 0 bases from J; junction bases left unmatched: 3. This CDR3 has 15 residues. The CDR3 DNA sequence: TGTGCCAGCAGACAGGACAGGGCGAACACCGGGGAGCTGTTTTTT. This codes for CASRQDRANTGELFF.